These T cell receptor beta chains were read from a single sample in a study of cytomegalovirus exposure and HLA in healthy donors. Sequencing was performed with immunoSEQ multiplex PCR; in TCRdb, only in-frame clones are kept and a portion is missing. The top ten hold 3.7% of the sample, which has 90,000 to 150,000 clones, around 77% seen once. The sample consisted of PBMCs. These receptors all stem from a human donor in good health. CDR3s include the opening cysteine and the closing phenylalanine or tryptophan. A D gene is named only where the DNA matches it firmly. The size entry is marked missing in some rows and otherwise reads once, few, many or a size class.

CASSRNSLAGGTDEQFF TGTGCCAGCAGCCGTAACTCACTAGCGGGAGGGACGGATGAGCAGTTCTTC TRBJ2-1 TRBD2 NA TRBV13
CASSFGLARQETQYF TGTGCCAGCAGTTTCGGACTAGCGCGCCAAGAGACCCAGTACTTC TRBJ2-5 TRBD2 few TRBV2
CAWGQGGPYEQYF TGTGCCTGGGGGCAGGGAGGGCCCTACGAGCAGTACTTC TRBJ2-7 TRBD2 NA TRBV30
CASSYADYSTGELFF TGTGCCAGCAGTTATGCCGACTACTCCACCGGGGAGCTGTTTTTT TRBJ2-2 NA NA TRBV6-5
CASSTMTGGTSQPQHF TGTGCCAGTAGTACGATGACAGGGGGGACCAGTCAGCCCCAGCATTTT TRBJ1-5 TRBD1 NA TRBV19
CASSGAGRDRVGYTF TGTGCCAGCAGCGGCGCTGGGAGGGACAGGGTTGGCTACACCTTC TRBJ1-2 TRBD1 NA TRBV9
CAISESTTVMNEQFF TGTGCCATCAGTGAGTCAACGACTGTTATGAATGAGCAGTTCTTC TRBJ2-1 NA once TRBV10-3
CASRSGSTQTETQYF TGTGCCAGCCGCAGTGGTAGCACCCAAACAGAGACCCAGTACTTC TRBJ2-5 NA NA TRBV6-5
CASSFGSAKPSYEQYF TGTGCCAGCAGCTTCGGTTCCGCAAAACCCTCCTACGAGCAGTACTTC TRBJ2-7 NA NA TRBV7-2
CASSAQGVPNQPQHF TGTGCCAGCAGCGCGCAAGGGGTCCCCAATCAGCCCCAGCATTTT TRBJ1-5 NA NA TRBV28
CASKGDSYEQYF TGTGCCAGTAAGGGAGACTCCTACGAGCAGTACTTC TRBJ2-7 NA NA TRBV19
CASSPQAGQYEQYF TGTGCCAGCAGTCCACAAGCGGGGCAATACGAGCAGTACTTC TRBJ2-7 TRBD2 few TRBV2
CASSLVFQREKETQYF TGTGCCAGCAGCTTAGTTTTCCAGCGGGAGAAAGAGACCCAGTACTTC TRBJ2-5 TRBD2 once TRBV11-3
CASSLGTGTNYGYTF TGTGCCAGCAGCTTGGGGACAGGGACCAACTATGGCTACACCTTC TRBJ1-2 TRBD1 once TRBV5-6
CASSQVHSSSYEQYF TGCGCCAGCAGCCAAGTCCACTCGAGCTCCTACGAGCAGTACTTC TRBJ2-7 NA NA TRBV4-1
CASSERRGGSYGYTF TGCGCCAGCAGTGAAAGGAGGGGAGGTAGCTATGGCTACACCTTC TRBJ1-2 NA NA TRBV10-2
CASSHRGGNPSTDTQYF TGTGCCAGCAGTCATAGGGGGGGTAACCCTAGCACAGATACGCAGTATTTT TRBJ2-3 NA NA TRBV7-2
CASSQEGRGSNTGELFF TGTGCCAGCAGCCAAGAAGGGCGGGGATCGAACACCGGGGAGCTGTTTTTT TRBJ2-2 NA NA TRBV4-2
CASSLGNLIYEQYF TGTGCCAGCAGCTTAGGTAACTTAATCTACGAGCAGTACTTC TRBJ2-7 NA NA TRBV7-2
CASSPIPTGLRWNEQFF TGCGCCAGCAGCCCGATTCCGACAGGTCTAAGGTGGAATGAGCAGTTCTTC TRBJ2-1 NA NA TRBV4-1
CASTGGGNTEAFF TGTGCCAGCACCGGGGGGGGGAACACTGAAGCTTTCTTT TRBJ1-1 NA NA TRBV6-6
CASSIDASSYNSPLHF TGTGCCAGTAGTATCGACGCTAGCTCCTATAATTCACCCCTCCACTTT TRBJ1-6 NA NA TRBV19
CASSLFEVNHEQFF TGTGCCAGCTCACTATTTGAGGTAAATCATGAGCAGTTCTTC TRBJ2-1 NA NA TRBV18
CASSPLGLASEQFF TGTGCCAGCAGCCCCCTGGGACTAGCGAGCGAGCAGTTCTTC TRBJ2-1 TRBD2 NA TRBV5-4
CASSETRIATNEKLFF TGTGCCAGCAGTGAGACGCGGATTGCAACTAATGAAAAACTGTTTTTT TRBJ1-4 NA NA TRBV6-1
CASSLAFGVTNTEAFF TGTGCCAGCAGCTTAGCTTTCGGGGTAACGAACACTGAAGCTTTCTTT TRBJ1-1 NA NA TRBV7-8
CASSEAGGVVGRQPQHF TGTGCCAGCAGTGAAGCGGGGGGGGTGGTGGGGCGACAGCCCCAGCATTTT TRBJ1-5 NA NA TRBV6-1
CSVESGQGGTEAFF TGCAGCGTTGAATCGGGACAGGGAGGTACTGAAGCTTTCTTT TRBJ1-1 TRBD1 NA TRBV29-1
CASSIGPPGAFNQPQHF TGTGCCAGTAGTATAGGGCCCCCAGGGGCTTTCAATCAGCCCCAGCATTTT TRBJ1-5 NA NA TRBV19
CASLNQGGRQETQYF TGTGCCAGCCTAAACCAGGGGGGCCGGCAAGAGACCCAGTACTTC TRBJ2-5 NA NA TRBV2
CASSSGQGEGGYTF TGTGCCAGCAGTTCCGGACAGGGAGAGGGTGGCTACACCTTC TRBJ1-2 TRBD1 NA TRBV6-5
CASSSRQGDPYEQYF TGTGCCAGCAGTTCGAGGCAGGGCGATCCCTACGAGCAGTACTTC TRBJ2-7 NA NA TRBV28
CASSAAGSPETQYF TGTGCCAGCAGCGCCGCGGGGTCCCCGGAGACCCAGTACTTC TRBJ2-5 NA NA TRBV11-1
CASSFASGRAREQFF TGCGCCAGCAGCTTTGCTAGCGGGAGGGCCCGTGAGCAGTTCTTC TRBJ2-1 TRBD2 NA TRBV5-1
CASSLTEGAIGELFF TGCGCCAGCAGCTTGACCGAGGGGGCGATCGGGGAGCTGTTTTTT TRBJ2-2 TRBD1 NA TRBV5-1
CSVGTGIYGYTF TGCAGCGTCGGGACAGGAATCTATGGCTACACCTTC TRBJ1-2 TRBD1 NA TRBV29-1
CASSMDSAEQYF TGCGCCAGCAGCATGGACAGTGCAGAGCAGTACTTC TRBJ2-7 NA NA TRBV5-1
CASGHRDRGKNSNQPQHF TGTGCCAGCGGTCACCGGGACAGGGGAAAGAATAGCAATCAGCCCCAGCATTTT TRBJ1-5 TRBD1 few TRBV2
CASSLDRTQTQYF TGTGCCAGCAGTCTTGACAGGACGCAGACCCAGTACTTC TRBJ2-5 NA once TRBV28
CASYSYLEGPEAFF TGTGCCAGCTATAGTTACTTAGAGGGCCCTGAAGCTTTCTTT TRBJ1-1 NA once TRBV6-6
CASQVASGSSYEQYF TGTGCCAGCCAAGTCGCTAGCGGGAGCTCCTACGAGCAGTACTTC TRBJ2-7 TRBD2 once TRBV6-1
CSVVFGTSVYGYTF TGCAGCGTTGTCTTCGGGACATCGGTCTATGGCTACACCTTC TRBJ1-2 NA once TRBV29-1
CASSQDPHQGTDTQYF TGTGCCAGCAGCCAAGATCCGCACCAGGGGACAGATACGCAGTATTTT TRBJ2-3 NA NA TRBV14
CAIREVGGPYEQYF TGTGCCATCAGGGAGGTCGGCGGCCCGTACGAGCAGTACTTC TRBJ2-7 NA NA TRBV10-3
CASGHPSEFANTGELFF TGCGCCAGCGGCCACCCAAGTGAGTTCGCGAACACCGGGGAGCTGTTTTTT TRBJ2-2 NA NA TRBV4-1
CASSSLDRSPEAFF TGCGCCAGCAGCTCCCTGGACAGGAGCCCTGAAGCTTTCTTT TRBJ1-1 TRBD1 NA TRBV5-1
CASKPPGASSGTQYF TGCGCCAGCAAGCCCCCGGGAGCTTCCTCGGGGACCCAGTACTTC TRBJ2-5 NA NA TRBV10-2
CASSSPELAGGDTQYF TGTGCCAGCAGTTCTCCGGAACTAGCGGGAGGGGATACGCAGTATTTT TRBJ2-3 TRBD2 NA TRBV28
CATAQGRGNYGYTF TGTGCCACCGCCCAGGGGCGAGGGAACTATGGCTACACCTTC TRBJ1-2 NA NA TRBV9
CASSLAGTANYEQYF TGTGCCAGCAGCTTAGCTGGGACAGCAAACTACGAGCAGTACTTC TRBJ2-7 TRBD1 NA TRBV11-3
CASSLTVGLTYEQYF TGTGCCAGTAGTCTGACCGTCGGACTGACCTACGAGCAGTACTTC TRBJ2-7 NA few TRBV19
CASSAQGSPSYEQYF TGTGCCAGCAGTGCCCAGGGCAGTCCGTCCTACGAGCAGTACTTC TRBJ2-7 NA NA TRBV25-1
CASSPRTGSQPQHF TGTGCCAGCAGTCCACGGACAGGGTCTCAGCCCCAGCATTTT TRBJ1-5 TRBD1 NA TRBV27
CASSPVGEGGVNTEAFF TGTGCCAGCAGCCCAGTCGGGGAAGGGGGAGTGAACACTGAAGCTTTCTTT TRBJ1-1 NA NA TRBV21-1
CASSQGGGSVYGYTF TGTGCCAGCAGCCAAGGAGGCGGGAGCGTCTATGGCTACACCTTC TRBJ1-2 NA NA TRBV14
CASSLGRANQETQYF TGTGCCAGCAGCTTGGGTAGAGCTAACCAAGAGACCCAGTACTTC TRBJ2-5 NA few TRBV5-6
CASSPGEARSPLHF TGTGCCAGCAGTCCCGGGGAGGCCCGTTCACCCCTCCACTTT TRBJ1-6 NA NA TRBV6-5
CASSLVGRENSPLHF TGCGCCAGCAGCTTGGTGGGCCGGGAGAATTCACCCCTCCACTTT TRBJ1-6 NA NA TRBV5-1
CASSGGGGGTDTQYF TGTGCCAGCAGCGGGGGAGGTGGAGGCACAGATACGCAGTATTTT TRBJ2-3 NA NA TRBV6-1